This TCR beta chain was captured by sequencing in a study of OX40 agonist ivuxolimab in advanced cancers. The overall study: Patients received intravenous ivuxolimab every 2 weeks at 0.01 to 10 mg/kg.

In regard to this clone: Its specificity is unknown.

V gave up 4 bases and J gave up 10 bases, with 13 bases separating them. Per germline, CDR1 SQVTM and CDR2 ANQGSEA. The CDR3 runs to 11 residues. Produced via immunoSEQ multiplex PCR; TCRdb's table is partial and in-frame only. The sample consists of just under 65,000 clones, under 95% of them appearing once. Regarding the study as a whole: The 0.1-3.0 mg/kg partial responders had among the lowest clonal expansion.

The starting material was CD4+ or CD8+ T cells sorted from blood, obtained in a trial of the OX40 agonist ivuxolimab. The chain recombines TRBV29-1 with TRBJ1-1; tentative D call: TRBD1 (5 bases). The receptor's source is an adult with an advanced solid tumor such as melanoma, head and neck, liver or kidney cancer. CDR3 DNA: TGCAGCGTTGCGAAGGGACTTGTAGCTTTCTTT. It codes for CSVAKGLVAFF.